Presented here are 22 T cell receptor beta chains from one specimen sequenced in a study of blood T cell repertoires in COVID-19. Assay used: immunoSEQ multiplex PCR; TCRdb lists only in-frame clones, some missing. The sample has under 200,000 clones, 81% seen once. Sample: PBMCs or T cells enriched from blood (not recorded which). The receptors were gathered from a woman between 35 and 50 years old with acute COVID-19.

This clone was counted between two and nine times. The chain uses TRBV7-2 and TRBJ2-4; TRBD1 is a possible D gene (6 bases). V was trimmed by 5 bases and J by 6 bases, leaving 11 bases between them. Germline lookup yields CDR1 SGHTA and CDR2 FQGNSA. This CDR3 is built from 13 residues. This CDR3 is CASSPGQINIQYF. CDR3 coding DNA: TGTGCCAGCAGCCCGGGACAAATAAACATTCAGTACTTC.

The rearrangement joins TRBV24-1 to TRBJ2-1; 10 bases map to TRBD2. The CDR3 covers 16 residues. V lost 4 bases to trimming and J lost 6 bases; unmatched junction nucleotides: 8. Looked up from germline, CDR1 is KGHDR and CDR2 is SFDVKD. The CDR3 sequence: CATSDRLAGVFNEQFF. The CDR3 bases are TGTGCCACCAGTGACCGGCTAGCGGGAGTATTCAATGAGCAGTTCTTC.

This clone has just one count. V and J are TRBV5-4 and TRBJ2-1; TRBD1 matches at 11 bases. J was trimmed by 9 bases and V by 2 bases; bases with no gene match: 10. Germline-derived CDR1 and CDR2 are SGHNT and YYREEE (reference sequence). CDR3 length equals 16 residues. This CDR3 reads CASSFPRDRGVVEQFF. In DNA, the CDR3 is TGTGCCAGCAGCTTCCCCCGGGACAGGGGGGTAGTTGAGCAGTTCTTC. Full variable domain (remainder filled in from reference TRBV5-4 and TRBJ2-1): ETGVTQSPTHLIKTRGQQVTLRCSSQSGHNTVSWYQQALGQGPQFIFQYYREEENGRGNFPPRFSGLQFPNYSSELNVNALELDDSALYLCASSFPRDRGVVEQFFGPGTRLTVL.

The V call is TRBV7-9, the J call TRBJ1-4, with 8 bases that match TRBD1. CDR1 and CDR2 (germline): SEHNR, FQNEAQ (reference sequence). The V segment lost 3 bases and the J segment 8 bases; nucleotides outside the gene matches: 5. The CDR3 sequence is 14 residues long. The CDR3 sequence is CASSFQGATEKLFF. Here the CDR3 DNA reads TGTGCCAGCAGCTTTCAGGGGGCAACCGAAAAACTGTTTTTT.

This clone was detected only a few times. The sample carries other DNA sequences with the same CDR3. V usage is TRBV7-9 and J usage is TRBJ1-2; no clear D gene. Germline loops: CDR1 SEHNR, CDR2 FQNEAQ (reference sequence). The CDR3 spans 13 residues. V dropped 7 bases and J dropped 2 bases, with 11 bases sitting between them. CDR3 loop: CASKRGQNYGYTF. In nucleotides, the CDR3 is TGTGCCAGCAAAAGAGGTCAGAACTATGGCTACACCTTC.

This rearrangement joins TRBV5-4 to TRBJ2-7, with 12 bases that match TRBD1. This CDR3 spans 17 amino acids. The junction had 9 bases not matched to a gene; V was cut back by 3 bases and J by 2 bases. Germline CDR1 is SGHNT and CDR2 is YYREEE (reference sequence). The CDR3 region is CASSSQPGQGATYEQYF. CDR3 bases: TGTGCCAGCAGCTCGCAACCGGGACAGGGGGCGACCTACGAGCAGTACTTC.

The chain has TRBV18 and TRBJ2-3; the D is unclear. The germline CDR1 and CDR2 sequences are KGHSH and LQKENI. V shed 1 base and J shed 6 bases, with 5 bases lying between them. This CDR3 has 12 residues. In DNA form, the CDR3 reads TGTGCCAGCTCACCACTCGCGGATACGCAGTATTTT. This sequence encodes CASSPLADTQYF.

V usage is TRBV3-1 (or the pseudogene TRBV3-2) and J usage is TRBJ1-4; 8 nucleotides match TRBD1. The CDR3 runs 15 residues. The junction had 7 bases not matched to a gene; V was cut back by 2 bases and J by 8 bases. Germline CDR1 is LGHDT and CDR2 is YNNKEL (reference sequence). The CDR3 reads CASSQMGQAGEKLFF. Here the CDR3 DNA reads TGTGCCAGCAGCCAAATGGGACAGGCTGGAGAAAAACTGTTTTTT.

The chain employs TRBV30 and TRBJ1-1; D possibly corresponds to TRBD1 (5 bases). CDR3 length equals 13 residues. Germline V lookup: CDR1 GTSNPN, CDR2 SVGIG (reference sequence). V shed 3 bases and J shed 3 bases, with 11 bases lying between them. This chain's CDR3 is CAWSRPGDTEAFF. The CDR3 nucleotides read TGTGCCTGGAGCCGACCGGGGGACACTGAAGCTTTCTTT. Drawing the rest from reference TRBV30 and TRBJ1-1, the complete variable domain is SQTIHQWPATLVQPVGSPLSLECTVEGTSNPNLYWYRQAAGRGLQLLFYSVGIGQISSEVPQNLSASRPQDRQFILSSKKLLLSDSGFYLCAWSRPGDTEAFFGQGTRLTVV.

V gene TRBV7-9 combines with J gene TRBJ1-2; D unresolved. The CDR3 is 13 residues long. Trimming took off 1 base at V and 6 bases at J, with 9 bases between the two ends. The germline gives CDR1 SEHNR, CDR2 FQNEAQ (reference sequence). CDR3 in DNA: TGTGCCAGCAGCTTAGAGCCTTTCAATGGCTACACCTTC. Amino acids: CASSLEPFNGYTF.

The chain uses TRBV7-8 and TRBJ2-1; 7 bases match TRBD1. Germline V gene sequence: CDR1 SGHVS, CDR2 FQNEAQ. The CDR3 is 15 amino acids. J gave up 2 bases and V 1 base, and 2 bases lay outside the gene matches. Written as DNA, the CDR3 is TGTGCCAGCAGCTTAGACAGGGGCACCTACAATGAGCAGTTCTTC. It codes for CASSLDRGTYNEQFF.

This rearrangement joins TRBV19 to TRBJ2-1; TRBD2 aligns across 9 bases. The CDR3 loop spans 13 amino acids. Germline lookup yields CDR1 LNHDA and CDR2 SQIVND (reference sequence). V was clipped by 5 bases and J by 12 bases; unmatched bases: 8. In DNA form, the CDR3 reads TGTGCCAGTAGTTTAGCGGGAGCGATGGGGCAGTTCTTC. It is translated as CASSLAGAMGQFF.

The chain joins TRBV6-4 to TRBJ2-2; TRBD2 is a possible D gene (6 bases). The V end lost 5 bases, the J end lost 6 bases, and 13 bases lay between the germline ends. CDR3 length equals 14 residues. The germline V gene has CDR1 MRHNA and CDR2 SNTAGT. CDR3 sequence: CASSRSGDSGELFF. The CDR3 DNA follows: TGTGCCAGCAGTCGCAGTGGGGACTCCGGGGAGCTGTTTTTT.

The rearrangement links TRBV19 to TRBJ2-2; 8 bases are a match to TRBD1. Per germline, CDR1 LNHDA and CDR2 SQIVND (reference sequence). Germline trimming cut 5 bases from V and 4 bases from J; bases unmatched to any gene: 3. This CDR3 comprises 14 residues. The CDR3 region has the DNA TGTGCCAGTAGTCAGGGGGCTGGCACCGGGGAGCTGTTTTTT. The encoded protein is CASSQGAGTGELFF.

The J gene is TRBJ2-1, the V gene TRBV5-1; D possibly corresponds to TRBD2 (6 bases). Deletions cut 0 bases from V and 2 bases from J, with 9 bases between. This CDR3 spans 15 amino acids. Germline loops: CDR1 SGHRS, CDR2 YFSETQ. CDR3 protein: CASSLELATYNEQFF. CDR3 nucleotide sequence: TGCGCCAGCAGCTTGGAACTAGCAACCTACAATGAGCAGTTCTTC.

V and J are TRBV5-1 and TRBJ2-1, with D hard to call. CDR1 and CDR2 from the germline V gene are SGHRS and YFSETQ. The V end was cut by 4 bases, the J end by 0 bases, with 14 bases between. The CDR3 spans 16 residues. The DNA for the CDR3 is TGCGCCAGCAGCCCCCTTCCCGGTAGCTCCTACAATGAGCAGTTCTTC. Translated, it gives CASSPLPGSSYNEQFF.

The chain employs TRBV6-6 and TRBJ1-6; TRBD1 aligns across 10 bases. Per the germline V gene, CDR1 is MNHNY and CDR2 is SVGAGI (reference sequence). The CDR3 has 15 residues. V trimming: 6 bases; J trimming: 6 bases; junction bases outside the gene matches: 5. The CDR3 bases are TGTGCCAGCAGGGCGACAGGGGGCGGTAATTCACCCCTCCACTTT. Residues: CASRATGGGNSPLHF.

This rearrangement joins TRBV11-2 to TRBJ2-7; 8 bases fit TRBD1. Germline V lookup: CDR1 SGHAT, CDR2 FQNNGV. V gave up 5 bases and J gave up 2 bases; unmatched junction bases: 8. The CDR3 is 15 residues long. The chain's CDR3 is CASSPQGTGAYEQYF. The CDR3 DNA reads TGTGCCAGCAGCCCACAAGGGACAGGCGCCTACGAGCAGTACTTC.

The V call is TRBV5-4, the J call TRBJ2-5; the match to TRBD1 covers 7 bases. The CDR3 sequence is 13 residues long. Looked up from germline, CDR1 is SGHNT and CDR2 is YYREEE (reference sequence). Germline trimming cut 9 bases from V and 3 bases from J; bases unmatched to any gene: 8. CDR3 nucleotide sequence: TGTGCCAAAGCACGACAGGGAGAAGAGACCCAGTACTTC. Its translation: CAKARQGEETQYF.

V gene TRBV2 combines with J gene TRBJ1-2; 9 bases are a match to TRBD1. Germline V gives CDR1 SNHLY, CDR2 FYNNEI. V shed 7 bases and J 6 bases; nucleotides not matched to a gene: 15. CDR3 length: 16 amino acids. This CDR3 is CASTNWGIQGAHGYTF. DNA of the CDR3: TGTGCCAGCACCAATTGGGGTATACAGGGGGCGCATGGCTACACCTTC.

The chain has TRBV5-8 and TRBJ1-1; no firm D call. The CDR3 totals 15 residues. Germline loops: CDR1 SGHTS, CDR2 YDEGEE. Trimming shortened V by 2 bases and J by 3 bases, and 14 bases separated the two germline ends. CDR3 protein: CASSFLIRLDTEAFF. The DNA of the CDR3 is TGTGCCAGCAGCTTTTTAATTCGTTTAGACACTGAAGCTTTCTTT.

The chain carries TRBV7-8 and TRBJ1-5; tentatively, D is TRBD1 (5 bases). Per germline, CDR1 SGHVS and CDR2 FQNEAQ. The V end was cut by 5 bases, the J end by 0 bases, with 14 bases between. The CDR3 runs to 16 residues. CDR3 sequence reads: CASSHDGHLSNQPQHF. CDR3 nucleotides: TGTGCCAGCAGCCACGACGGACACCTTAGCAATCAGCCCCAGCATTTT.